The source of this TCR beta chain is a study of T-cell memory formation after mild COVID-19. About the study: TCR clusters were mostly donor specific. Findings of the study overall: Researchers found some responding clones in pre-infection memory, a sign that cross-reactive memory joined. For contracting clones, CD4+ ones sat mainly in CM and EM, CD8+ in EMRA.

Via MiXCR, TCRdb re-called the 5' RACE reads, giving one row per CDR3 protein. The table shows 150,000 to 200,000 distinct CDR3 sequences, with 20% to 25% occurring only once. Per germline, CDR1 SGHDT and CDR2 YYEEEE. V lost 4 bases and J lost 8; bases outside the gene matches: 5. This CDR3 comprises 14 residues. This clonotype was counted at least ten times. Its cognate antigen is unknown. The chain employs TRBV5-6 and TRBJ2-1; 11 positions match TRBD1. Sequencing input: PBMCs or a T cell subset sorted from them (not recorded which). The receptor was isolated from an adult woman who had mild COVID-19 (a few samples of this study predate the infection). Cell type and time point are not known. In nucleotides, the CDR3 is TGTGCCAGCAGCCCCGGGACAGGGGGGGATGAGCAGTTCTTC. Its protein product is CASSPGTGGDEQFF.